The T cell receptor beta chain described here comes from a study of blood T cell repertoires in COVID-19. Study-wide background: COVID-19 samples from acute and convalescent phases originated in the United States, Italy and Spain. T cells, B-cell-depleted T cells, or PBMCs provided the cDNA or gDNA that served as material.

Germline loops: CDR1 SNHLY, CDR2 FYNNEI. Trimming cost V 6 bases and J 4 bases, with 7 bases left between them. The CDR3 extends over 12 amino acids. Libraries were prepared by immunoSEQ multiplex PCR; TCRdb keeps only in-frame clonotypes and omits some of them. Among hundreds of thousands of clones listed, about 88% were seen once. Clinical history as reported by participants underpinned cohort assignment. This clone was counted a few times. The V call is TRBV2, the J call TRBJ2-4, with D unresolved. The TCR originated in a woman younger than 35 who had been exposed to COVID-19. Sequencing was done on a sample of PBMCs or T cells enriched from blood (not recorded which). The CDR3 nucleotides are TGTGCCAGCAGCGTCCTGAAAAACATTCAGTACTTC. Amino acid sequence: CASSVLKNIQYF.